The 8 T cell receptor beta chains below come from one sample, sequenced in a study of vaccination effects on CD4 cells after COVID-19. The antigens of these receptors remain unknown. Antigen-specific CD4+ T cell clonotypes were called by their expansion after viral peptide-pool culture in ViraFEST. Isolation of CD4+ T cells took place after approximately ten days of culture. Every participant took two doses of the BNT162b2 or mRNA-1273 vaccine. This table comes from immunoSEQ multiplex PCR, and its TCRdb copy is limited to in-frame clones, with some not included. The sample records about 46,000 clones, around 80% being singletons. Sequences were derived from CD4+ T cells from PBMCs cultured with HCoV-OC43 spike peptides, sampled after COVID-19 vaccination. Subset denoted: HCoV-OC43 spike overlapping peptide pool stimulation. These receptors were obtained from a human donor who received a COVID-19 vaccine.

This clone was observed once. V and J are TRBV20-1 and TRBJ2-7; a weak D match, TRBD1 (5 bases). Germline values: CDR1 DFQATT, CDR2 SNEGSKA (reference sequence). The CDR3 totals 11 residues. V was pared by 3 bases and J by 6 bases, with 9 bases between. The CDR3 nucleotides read TGCAGTGCTAGCGGCAGGGTCGAGCAGTACTTC. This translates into CSASGRVEQYF.

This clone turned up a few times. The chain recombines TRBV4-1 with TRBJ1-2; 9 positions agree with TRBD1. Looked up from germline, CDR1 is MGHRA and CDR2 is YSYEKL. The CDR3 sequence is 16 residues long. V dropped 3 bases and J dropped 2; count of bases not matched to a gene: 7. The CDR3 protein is CASSHQNRGQNYGYTF. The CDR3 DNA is TGCGCCAGCAGCCACCAGAACAGGGGGCAAAACTATGGCTACACCTTC.

The CDR3 loop reads CATSRDVGAGGNIQYF. CDR3 nucleotides: TGTGCCACCAGCAGAGATGTGGGAGCGGGAGGGAACATTCAGTACTTC. This sequence joins TRBV15 and TRBJ2-4; 10 positions agree with TRBD2. CDR1 and CDR2 (germline): LNHNV, YYDKDF (reference sequence). V lost 0 bases to trimming and J lost 7 bases; unmatched junction nucleotides: 6. CDR3 length: 16 residues.

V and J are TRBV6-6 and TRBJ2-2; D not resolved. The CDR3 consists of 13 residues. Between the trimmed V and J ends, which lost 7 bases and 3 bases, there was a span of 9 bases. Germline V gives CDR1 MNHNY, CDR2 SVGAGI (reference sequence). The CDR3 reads CASTIEDTGELFF. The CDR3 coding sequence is TGTGCCAGCACTATCGAGGACACCGGGGAGCTGTTTTTT.

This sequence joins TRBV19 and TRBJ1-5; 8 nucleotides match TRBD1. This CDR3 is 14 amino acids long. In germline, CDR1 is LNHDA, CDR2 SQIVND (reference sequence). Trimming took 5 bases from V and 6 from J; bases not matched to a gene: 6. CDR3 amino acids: CASSLRQGAQPQHF. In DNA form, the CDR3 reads TGTGCCAGTAGTCTCCGGCAGGGGGCTCAGCCCCAGCATTTT.

CDR3 protein: CAWTPVTEAFF. The CDR3 DNA sequence: TGTGCCTGGACGCCAGTCACTGAAGCTTTCTTT. The chain carries TRBV30 and TRBJ1-1; D call uncertain. The CDR3 is 11 amino acids. The germline CDR1 and CDR2 sequences are GTSNPN and SVGIG (reference sequence). With 4 bases removed from V and 4 bases from J, the gap between germline ends came to 7 bases.

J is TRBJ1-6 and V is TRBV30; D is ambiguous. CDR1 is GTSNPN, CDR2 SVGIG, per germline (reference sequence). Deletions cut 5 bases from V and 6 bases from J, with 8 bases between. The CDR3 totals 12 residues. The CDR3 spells CAWAALNSPLHF. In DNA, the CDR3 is TGTGCCTGGGCAGCACTTAATTCACCCCTCCACTTT.

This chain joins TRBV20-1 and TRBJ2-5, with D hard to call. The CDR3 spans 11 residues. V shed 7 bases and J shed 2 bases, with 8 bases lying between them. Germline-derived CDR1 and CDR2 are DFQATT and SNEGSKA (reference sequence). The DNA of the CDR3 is TGCAGTGTTAAAGCACAAGAGACCCAGTACTTC. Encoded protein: CSVKAQETQYF.